The next 31 T cell receptor beta chains were all read from a single sample in a study of cytomegalovirus exposure and HLA in healthy donors. Clones were sequenced by immunoSEQ multiplex PCR, and TCRdb holds only the in-frame ones, with some missing. This sample has roughly 270,000 clones, with approximately 88% found just once. Sequencing was carried out using PBMCs. These receptors were collected from a woman under 30 in good health and CMV-seronegative.

In this sample, this clone turned up once. The chain couples TRBV5-1 to TRBJ2-1; 13 positions agree with TRBD2. The CDR3 length is 18 residues. Trimming took 6 bases from V and 6 from J; bases not matched to a gene: 15. The germline CDR1 and CDR2 sequences are SGHRS and YFSETQ. As DNA, the CDR3 is TGCGCCAGCAATCGAGGTGGACTAGCGGGAGTATATGGCAATGAGCAGTTCTTC. Translated: CASNRGGLAGVYGNEQFF.

This chain connects TRBV5-6 to TRBJ2-7; D is uncertain. This CDR3 region has 15 residues. Germline V gene lookup returns CDR1 SGHDT and CDR2 YYEEEE. V lost 5 bases to trimming and J lost 0 bases, with 15 bases between them. This CDR3 reads CASSEKGALSYEQYF. The CDR3 nucleotides are TGTGCCAGCAGTGAAAAAGGAGCCCTCTCCTACGAGCAGTACTTC.

This clone was counted a single time. This chain links TRBV27 with TRBJ1-5; D possibly corresponds to TRBD1 (6 bases). The V end was cut by 5 bases, the J end by 3 bases, with 14 bases between. Per germline, CDR1 MNHEY and CDR2 SMNVEV (reference sequence). This CDR3 contains 15 residues. In nucleotides, the CDR3 is TGTGCCAGCAGTCCCGGACAGCGAATCAATCAGCCCCAGCATTTT. This translates into CASSPGQRINQPQHF.

V and J are TRBV7-9 and TRBJ1-6; 8 nucleotides align to TRBD1. The V gene's germline CDR1 is SEHNR and CDR2 FQNEAQ (reference sequence). CDR3 length: 15 residues. With V trimmed by 3 bases and J by 8 bases, 6 bases remained unmatched. CDR3 loop: CASSFRTGKDSPLHF. The CDR3 nucleotides read TGTGCCAGCAGCTTCAGGACAGGGAAGGATTCACCCCTCCACTTT.

J is TRBJ2-5 and V is TRBV19, with TRBD1 identical over 8 bases. The germline CDR1 and CDR2 sequences are LNHDA and SQIVND (reference sequence). Trimming took 5 bases from V and 4 from J; bases not matched to a gene: 12. The CDR3 extends over 16 amino acids. The CDR3: CASSARDRGVGETQYF. CDR3 sequence (DNA): TGTGCCAGTAGTGCCCGAGACAGGGGAGTTGGAGAGACCCAGTACTTC.

The chain combines TRBV9 with TRBJ2-1; 10 positions match TRBD2. The CDR3 spans 16 residues. Germline-derived CDR1 and CDR2 are SGDLS and YYNGEE. V was clipped by 0 bases and J by 5 bases; unmatched bases: 5. The CDR3 loop reads CASSVALTSGDNEQFF. The CDR3 coding sequence is TGTGCCAGCAGCGTAGCACTAACTAGCGGGGACAATGAGCAGTTCTTC.

In this sample, this clone turned up once. The rearrangement joins TRBV11-2 to TRBJ2-7; 7 bases align to TRBD2. The CDR3 runs to 17 residues. Germline values: CDR1 SGHAT, CDR2 FQNNGV. The J segment lost 5 bases and the V segment lost 6 bases, leaving 19 bases of the junction unmatched. CDR3 sequence (DNA): TGTGCCAGCAGTTGCCAGGCTCTAGCGGAGGCTTGCAACGAGCAGTACTTC. Translation: CASSCQALAEACNEQYF.

The chain combines TRBV10-3 with TRBJ2-1; D uncertain. The CDR3 is 12 residues long. Germline loops: CDR1 ENHRY, CDR2 SYGVKD. V gave up 10 bases and J gave up 8 bases, with 15 bases separating them. CDR3 DNA sequence: TGTGCCACCCGAAACTTGGTGGATGAGCAGTTCTTC. Residues: CATRNLVDEQFF.

The chain carries TRBV9 and TRBJ2-1; TRBD2 aligns across 7 bases. Looked up from germline, CDR1 is SGDLS and CDR2 is YYNGEE. This CDR3 region has 14 residues. V lost 4 bases and J lost 9; bases outside the gene matches: 10. CDR3 DNA sequence: TGTGCCAGCAGCCCCCGGGGTAGCGGGCCTGAGCAGTTCTTC. This gives the protein CASSPRGSGPEQFF.

The V gene is TRBV5-1, the J gene TRBJ2-5; tentatively, D is TRBD1 (5 bases). The CDR3 is made up of 11 amino acids. The V end was cut by 5 bases, the J end by 5 bases, with 7 bases between. Germline CDR1 and CDR2: SGHRS and YFSETQ. For the CDR3, the DNA is TGCGCCAGCAGTCCAGGGGAGACCCAGTACTTC. Translated, it gives CASSPGETQYF.

This chain joins TRBV28 and TRBJ2-7; D possibly corresponds to TRBD2 (5 bases). Trimming removed 8 bases at V and 4 bases at J, with 21 bases between. CDR1 is MDHEN, CDR2 SYDVKM, per germline. The CDR3 contains 15 residues. The CDR3 sequence is CASVNAGAAPYEQYF. The DNA for the CDR3 is TGTGCCAGCGTTAACGCCGGAGCGGCCCCATACGAGCAGTACTTC. The variable domain in full, completed from reference TRBV28 and TRBJ2-7, reads DVKVTQSSRYLVKRTGEKVFLECVQDMDHENMFWYRQDPGLGLRLIYFSYDVKMKEKGDIPEGYSVSREKKERFSLILESASTNQTSMYLCASVNAGAAPYEQYFGPGTRLTVT.

This chain uses TRBV5-1 with TRBJ1-1; 7 bases line up with TRBD1. V gave up 4 bases and J gave up 4 bases; unmatched junction bases: 4. The length of the CDR3 is 13 residues. Germline V gives CDR1 SGHRS, CDR2 YFSETQ. CDR3 protein: CASSAGQFTEAFF. In DNA form, the CDR3 reads TGCGCCAGCAGCGCGGGACAGTTCACTGAAGCTTTCTTT.

The V and J genes are TRBV28 and TRBJ2-7; no clear D. Germline CDR1 reads MDHEN; CDR2 reads SYDVKM. V lost 3 bases, J lost 4 bases, and 7 bases lay in between. This CDR3 comprises 12 residues. In DNA, the CDR3 is TGTGCCAGCAGTTTCCTTTATTACGAGCAGTACTTC. Its protein is CASSFLYYEQYF.

The J gene is TRBJ2-3, the V gene TRBV11-2; D possibly corresponds to TRBD2 (5 bases). Trimming cost V 8 bases and J 2 bases, with 8 bases left between them. CDR1 is SGHAT, CDR2 FQNNGV, per germline. The CDR3 consists of 12 residues. CDR3 sequence (DNA): TGTGCCAGCCGGCGGGCCACAGATACGCAGTATTTT. This codes for CASRRATDTQYF.

The CDR3 spells CASSPGHGEVAHEQYF. The DNA for the CDR3 is TGTGCCAGCAGTCCCGGCCACGGAGAGGTTGCCCACGAGCAGTACTTC. V gene TRBV28 combines with J gene TRBJ2-7; D uncertain. This CDR3 region has 16 residues. V lost 5 bases to trimming and J lost 5 bases, with 22 bases between them. The germline gives CDR1 MDHEN, CDR2 SYDVKM.

The sample holds one count of this clone. V is TRBV4-1 and J is TRBJ2-5, with D perhaps TRBD1 (6 bases). The CDR3 has 17 residues. From germline, CDR1 is MGHRA and CDR2 YSYEKL. Trimming removed 0 bases from V and 2 bases from J, with 16 bases in between. The CDR3 bases are TGCGCCAGCAGCCAAGATATCAGGACAGTAGTACAAGAGACCCAGTACTTC. Translated, it gives CASSQDIRTVVQETQYF.

V gene TRBV7-8 combines with J gene TRBJ2-7; no clear D gene. The CDR3 has 14 amino acids. Germline V gives CDR1 SGHVS, CDR2 FQNEAQ. The V gene lost 1 base and the J gene lost 4 bases, with 11 bases spanning the gap. CDR3 coding DNA: TGTGCCAGCAGCTTAGATTCGCGCGAATACGAGCAGTACTTC. It specifies CASSLDSREYEQYF. Full variable domain (remainder filled in from reference TRBV7-8 and TRBJ2-7): GAGVSQSPRYKVAKRGQDVALRCDPISGHVSLFWYQQALGQGPEFLTYFQNEAQLDKSGLPSDRFFAERPEGSVSTLKIQRTQQEDSAVYLCASSLDSREYEQYFGPGTRLTVT.

The J gene is TRBJ2-3, the V gene TRBV28; D perhaps matches TRBD1 (6 bases). Germline V gene sequence: CDR1 MDHEN, CDR2 SYDVKM. The CDR3 runs 14 residues. Trimming pared 6 bases from V and 6 bases from J, leaving 16 bases between. The CDR3 nucleotides are TGTGCCAGCAGGGGGGCAGCCCCCCAGGATACGCAGTATTTT. Translating gives CASRGAAPQDTQYF. Complete variable domain (other parts from reference TRBV28 and TRBJ2-3): DVKVTQSSRYLVKRTGEKVFLECVQDMDHENMFWYRQDPGLGLRLIYFSYDVKMKEKGDIPEGYSVSREKKERFSLILESASTNQTSMYLCASRGAAPQDTQYFGPGTRLTVL.

The gene calls are TRBV30 and TRBJ1-3; D is ambiguous. CDR3 length: 14 amino acids. V lost 0 bases, J lost 0 bases, and 6 bases lay in between. Looked up from germline, CDR1 is GTSNPN and CDR2 is SVGIG (reference sequence). CDR3 region: CAWSVYVSGNTIYF. CDR3 in DNA: TGTGCCTGGAGTGTATATGTCTCTGGAAACACCATATATTTT. The full variable domain, its missing parts supplied by reference TRBV30 and TRBJ1-3, is SQTIHQWPATLVQPVGSPLSLECTVEGTSNPNLYWYRQAAGRGLQLLFYSVGIGQISSEVPQNLSASRPQDRQFILSSKKLLLSDSGFYLCAWSVYVSGNTIYFGEGSWLTVV.

The genes are TRBV2 and TRBJ2-1, with TRBD2 matching over 7 bases. The CDR3 contains 16 residues. Germline V gene lookup returns CDR1 SNHLY and CDR2 FYNNEI. Trimming cost V 3 bases and J 10 bases; bases outside gene matches: 15. CDR3 DNA sequence: TGTGCCAGCAGTGATCCCCACGGGGGAGGGCCCATGGAGCAGTTCTTC. As protein: CASSDPHGGGPMEQFF.

This clone was picked up one time. V is TRBV5-1 and J is TRBJ2-3; D ambiguous. CDR3 length: 16 amino acids. Trimming cost V 1 base and J 4 bases, with 16 bases left between them. The V gene's germline CDR1 is SGHRS and CDR2 YFSETQ. The CDR3 DNA sequence: TGCGCCAGCAGCTTGAGGCTAGTCAGCGTCCCAGATACGCAGTATTTT. It translates to CASSLRLVSVPDTQYF.

This chain links TRBV12-5 with TRBJ2-3; TRBD2 agrees at 14 bases. The junction had 10 bases not matched to a gene; V was cut back by 5 bases and J by 0 bases. The CDR3 is made up of 19 amino acids. Looked up from germline, CDR1 is LGHNT and CDR2 is FRNRAP. The CDR3 DNA sequence: TGTGCTAGTGGTCCTCGGACTAGCGGGAGGACCAGAAGCACAGATACGCAGTATTTT. Its protein product is CASGPRTSGRTRSTDTQYF.

V and J are TRBV6-5 and TRBJ1-2, with D perhaps matching TRBD1 (6 bases). The CDR3 loop spans 14 amino acids. Trimming stripped 5 bases from V and 2 bases from J, with 12 bases between. Germline V gene sequence: CDR1 MNHEY, CDR2 SVGAGI. DNA for the CDR3: TGTGCCAGCAGTAAAGGACAGAAAAACTATGGCTACACCTTC. Residues: CASSKGQKNYGYTF.

The gene calls are TRBV11-2 and TRBJ2-3; 14 positions agree with TRBD2. CDR1 and CDR2 from the germline V gene are SGHAT and FQNNGV. The CDR3 loop spans 15 amino acids. V lost 4 bases to trimming and J lost 6 bases; unmatched junction nucleotides: 3. As DNA, the CDR3 is TGTGCCAGCAGCTCTCGGACTAGCGGGAGGGATACGCAGTATTTT. This codes for CASSSRTSGRDTQYF.

The chain uses TRBV5-1 and TRBJ2-3; weak D call: TRBD2 (5 bases). The CDR3 length is 14 residues. V shed 3 bases and J shed 6 bases, with 14 bases lying between them. CDR1 is SGHRS, CDR2 YFSETQ, per germline. The CDR3 DNA reads TGCGCCAGCAGCTCGGGGTCGAATCGGGATACGCAGTATTTT. It codes for CASSSGSNRDTQYF.

The chain is built from TRBV6-6 and TRBJ1-6; D unclear. The CDR3 contains 13 residues. Germline CDR1 MNHNY, CDR2 SVGAGI (reference sequence). V was pared by 6 bases and J by 8 bases, with 11 bases between. The CDR3 DNA reads TGTGCCAGCAGCCCACCGGTCTATTCACCCCTCCACTTT. Amino acid sequence: CASSPPVYSPLHF.

The rearrangement links TRBV6-5 to TRBJ1-2; 7 nucleotides align to TRBD1. The CDR3 is 15 amino acids. The V and J ends lost 4 bases and 5 bases, in that order; junction bases with no gene match: 10. The V gene's germline CDR1 is MNHEY and CDR2 SVGAGI. This CDR3 reads CASSFRQGGKYGYTF. The CDR3 nucleotides are TGTGCCAGCAGTTTCCGACAGGGTGGTAAATATGGCTACACCTTC.

The rearrangement uses TRBV30 and TRBJ2-3; the match to TRBD2 covers 11 bases. There are 15 residues in the CDR3. Germline values: CDR1 GTSNPN, CDR2 SVGIG (reference sequence). With 2 bases clipped from V and 1 base from J, the junction kept 2 bases outside the gene matches. The CDR3 is CAWSQLAGGTDTQYF. The CDR3 DNA reads as TGTGCCTGGAGTCAACTAGCGGGGGGCACAGATACGCAGTATTTT.

This chain links TRBV15 with TRBJ1-4; no clear D gene. The CDR3 sequence is 15 residues long. Germline lookup yields CDR1 LNHNV and CDR2 YYDKDF (reference sequence). The V end lost 5 bases, the J end lost 3 bases, and 13 bases lay between the germline ends. Here the CDR3 DNA reads TGTGCCACCAGCGTGAGGAGGACTGCTAATGAAAAACTGTTTTTT. This sequence encodes CATSVRRTANEKLFF.

The DNA of the CDR3 is TGTGCCAGCACTCGCCGGGGGGGGGACAAACTGTTTTTT. Its translation is CASTRRGGDKLFF. The chain combines TRBV28 with TRBJ1-4; D might be TRBD1 (5 bases). Germline V gene lookup returns CDR1 MDHEN and CDR2 SYDVKM. The ends were cut back, 7 bases at V and 11 bases at J, with 17 bases in the middle. The CDR3 is made up of 13 amino acids.

This chain connects TRBV5-1 to TRBJ2-1; 8 bases are shared with TRBD1. CDR3 length: 14 residues. CDR1 is SGHRS and CDR2 is YFSETQ in the germline V gene. V lost 7 bases to trimming and J lost 4 bases; unmatched junction nucleotides: 7. CDR3 sequence: CASGPRGHYNEQFF. In DNA, the CDR3 is TGCGCCAGCGGTCCCAGGGGGCATTACAATGAGCAGTTCTTC. Full variable domain (remainder filled in from reference TRBV5-1 and TRBJ2-1): KAGVTQTPRYLIKTRGQQVTLSCSPISGHRSVSWYQQTPGQGLQFLFEYFSETQRNKGNFPGRFSGRQFSNSRSEMNVSTLELGDSALYLCASGPRGHYNEQFFGPGTRLTVL.